This T cell receptor beta chain was recovered during a study of blood T cells in healthy people across ages. Regarding the study as a whole: Long-lived and aged donors differed, with more naive CD4+ cells and higher diversity in the long-lived. Older age coincided with a roughly linear decline in TCR beta diversity per million T cells.

This clonotype was seen only a few times. Antigen: not known. Germline V gene lookup returns CDR1 SGHTA and CDR2 FQGNSA. The V gene end was trimmed by 4 bases and the J gene end by 4 bases; junction bases not matched to a gene: 12. CDR3 length: 17 amino acids. Through a sample-barcoded 5' primer and a J-beta primer mix, a second PCR was run for roughly 7 to 11 cycles. From the 5' RACE reads, TCRdb called clonotypes with MiXCR, one entry per CDR3 protein. Of approximately 490,000 distinct CDR3 sequences in the sample, less than 25% were seen once. The data were also submitted as part of a second study, on T cells of mothers and their children. Turning to that study: Thymic selection, a shaping force on TCR recombination output, acts similarly in related and unrelated pairs.

This rearrangement joins TRBV7-2 to TRBJ2-3; TRBD1 matches at 9 bases. The sequenced material came from blood. The TCR originated in a boy between 10 and 17 years old in good health. The chain's CDR3 is CASSWTGTGSRSDTQYF. In nucleotides, the CDR3 is TGTGCCAGCAGCTGGACCGGGACAGGGAGTCGGTCAGATACGCAGTATTTT. Full variable domain (outside the CDR3, taken from reference TRBV7-2 and TRBJ2-3): GAGVSQSPSNKVTEKGKDVELRCDPISGHTALYWYRQSLGQGLEFLIYFQGNSAPDKSGLPSDRFSAERTGGSVSTLTIQRTQQEDSAVYLCASSWTGTGSRSDTQYFGPGTRLTVL.